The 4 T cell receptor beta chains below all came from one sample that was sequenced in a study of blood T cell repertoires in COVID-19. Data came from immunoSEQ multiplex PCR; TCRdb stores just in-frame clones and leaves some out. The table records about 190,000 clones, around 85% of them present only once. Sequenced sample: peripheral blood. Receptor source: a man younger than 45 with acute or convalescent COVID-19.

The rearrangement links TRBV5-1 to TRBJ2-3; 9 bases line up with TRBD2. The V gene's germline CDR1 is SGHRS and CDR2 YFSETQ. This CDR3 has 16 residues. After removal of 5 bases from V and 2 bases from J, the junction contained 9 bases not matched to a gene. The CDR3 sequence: CASRGASGTVTDTQYF. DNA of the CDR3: TGCGCCAGCAGAGGGGCTAGCGGGACCGTCACAGATACGCAGTATTTT.

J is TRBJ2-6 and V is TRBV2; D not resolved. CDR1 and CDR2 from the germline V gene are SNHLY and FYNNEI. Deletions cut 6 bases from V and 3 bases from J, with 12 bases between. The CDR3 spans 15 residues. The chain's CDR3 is CASRAIGYGANVLTF. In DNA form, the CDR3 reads TGTGCCAGCAGAGCCATCGGTTATGGGGCCAACGTCCTGACTTTC.

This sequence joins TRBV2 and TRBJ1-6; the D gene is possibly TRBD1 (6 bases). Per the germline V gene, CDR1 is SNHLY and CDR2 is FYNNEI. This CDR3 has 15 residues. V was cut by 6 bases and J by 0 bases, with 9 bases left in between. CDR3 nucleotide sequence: TGTGCCAGCAGGGAACAGGGCTCCTATAATTCACCCCTCCACTTT. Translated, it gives CASREQGSYNSPLHF.

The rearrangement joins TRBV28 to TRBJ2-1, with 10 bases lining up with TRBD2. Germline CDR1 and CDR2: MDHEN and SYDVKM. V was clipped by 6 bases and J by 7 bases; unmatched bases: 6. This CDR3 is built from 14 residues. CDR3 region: CASRRAGGLNEQFF. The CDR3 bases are TGTGCCAGCAGGCGAGCGGGAGGGCTGAATGAGCAGTTCTTC.